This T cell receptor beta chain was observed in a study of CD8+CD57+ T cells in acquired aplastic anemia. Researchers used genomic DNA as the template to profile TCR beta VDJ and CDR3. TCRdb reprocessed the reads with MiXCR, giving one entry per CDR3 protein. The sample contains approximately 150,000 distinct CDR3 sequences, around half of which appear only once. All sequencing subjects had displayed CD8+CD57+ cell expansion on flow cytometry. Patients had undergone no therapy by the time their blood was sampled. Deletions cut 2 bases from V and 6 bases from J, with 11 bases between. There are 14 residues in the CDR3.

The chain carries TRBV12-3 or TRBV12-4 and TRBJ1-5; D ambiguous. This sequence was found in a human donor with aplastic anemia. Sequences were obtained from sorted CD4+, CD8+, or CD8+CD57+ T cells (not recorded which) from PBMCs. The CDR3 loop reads CASSLQKGSQPQHF. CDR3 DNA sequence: TGTGCCAGCAGTTTACAGAAAGGGAGTCAGCCCCAGCATTTT.